These 2 T cell receptor beta chains were all obtained from the same sample, sequenced in a study of vaccination effects on CD4 cells after COVID-19. Their recognized antigens are unknown. Culturing for around ten days preceded CD4+ T cell isolation. TCRdb keeps only in-frame clones here, not all; method: immunoSEQ multiplex PCR. The top ten hold approximately 3% of the sample, which has 50,000 to 75,000 clones, about 80% seen once. The source was CD4+ T cells from PBMCs cultured without peptide, collected before COVID-19 vaccination. The source of these receptors is a human donor who received a COVID-19 vaccine.

V is TRBV7-2 and J is TRBJ2-3, with D perhaps TRBD2 (7 bases). The CDR3 contains 17 residues. The V gene lost 5 bases and the J gene lost 4 bases, with 22 bases spanning the gap. Germline V gene data show CDR1 as SGHTA and CDR2 as FQGNSA. The CDR3 loop is CASSPLVWGGAADTQYF. The CDR3 bases are TGTGCCAGCAGCCCTCTGGTATGGGGGGGGGCCGCAGATACGCAGTATTTT.

This clone appeared once. The V call is TRBV9, the J call TRBJ1-1; D perhaps matches TRBD1 (6 bases). From germline, CDR1 is SGDLS and CDR2 YYNGEE. The CDR3 has 16 residues. Deletions cut 3 bases from V and 10 bases from J, with 25 bases between. The CDR3 here is CASSGRGEVGARGAFF. In nucleotides, the CDR3 is TGTGCCAGCAGCGGGCGGGGTGAGGTGGGGGCCCGGGGAGCTTTCTTT.